A selection of T cell receptor beta chains follows, all from one sample in a study of blood T cell repertoires in COVID-19. The assay was immunoSEQ multiplex PCR, and TCRdb's table has in-frame clones only and misses some. Altogether more than 300,000 clones are present, over 90% being singletons, with the ten largest covering 3% to 5%. The sample taken for sequencing was PBMCs or T cells enriched from blood (not recorded which). The receptors originated from a woman aged 30 to 39 who had been exposed to COVID-19. Both conserved end residues are part of each CDR3. D genes are given only for firm matches. Expanded clones get a size class; other rows say once, few or many, or leave the size out.

j_call: TRBJ2-7
clone_size: once
d_call: TRBD2
cdr3_length: 16
v_call: TRBV6-2/TRBV6-3
cdr3_aa: CASSYRQRGFSYEQYF
cdr3_nt: TGTGCCAGCAGTTACCGACAGCGGGGGTTTTCCTACGAGCAGTACTTC

j_call: TRBJ2-2
clone_size: -
d_call: -
cdr3_length: 14
v_call: TRBV18
cdr3_aa: CASSPPLRSGELFF
cdr3_nt: TGTGCCAGCTCACCGCCGCTCAGGTCCGGGGAGCTGTTTTTT

j_call: TRBJ1-1
clone_size: -
d_call: -
cdr3_length: 16
v_call: TRBV11-3
cdr3_aa: CASSLDSRFGNTEAFF
cdr3_nt: TGTGCCAGCAGCTTAGATTCTAGGTTTGGGAACACTGAAGCTTTCTTT

j_call: TRBJ2-7
clone_size: -
d_call: TRBD2
cdr3_length: 16
v_call: TRBV27
cdr3_aa: CASSSPFSGGSYEQYF
cdr3_nt: TGTGCCAGCAGTTCCCCCTTTAGCGGGGGATCCTACGAGCAGTACTTC

j_call: TRBJ1-2
clone_size: -
d_call: TRBD1
cdr3_length: 15
v_call: TRBV6-5
cdr3_aa: CASSRQGVGSNGYTF
cdr3_nt: TGTGCCAGCAGCCGCCAGGGGGTTGGAAGCAATGGCTACACCTTC

j_call: TRBJ2-5
clone_size: -
d_call: TRBD2
cdr3_length: 13
v_call: TRBV2
cdr3_aa: CASTGTSVETQYF
cdr3_nt: TGTGCCAGCACTGGTACTAGCGTAGAGACCCAGTACTTC

j_call: TRBJ1-4
clone_size: once
d_call: -
cdr3_length: 14
v_call: TRBV7-8
cdr3_aa: CASSFPGSFGKLFF
cdr3_nt: TGTGCCAGCAGCTTCCCCGGTTCGTTCGGAAAACTGTTTTTT

j_call: TRBJ1-2
clone_size: -
d_call: -
cdr3_length: 12
v_call: TRBV6-5
cdr3_aa: CASSYDRYGYTF
cdr3_nt: TGTGCCAGCAGTTACGACAGATATGGCTACACCTTC

j_call: TRBJ1-2
clone_size: -
d_call: TRBD1
cdr3_length: 13
v_call: TRBV10-3
cdr3_aa: CAISSDRDYGYTF
cdr3_nt: TGTGCCATCAGTTCGGACAGGGATTATGGCTACACCTTC

j_call: TRBJ1-2
clone_size: -
d_call: -
cdr3_length: 17
v_call: TRBV18
cdr3_aa: CASSHRAGYSLVDGYTF
cdr3_nt: TGTGCCAGCTCACACCGGGCAGGGTACTCCCTGGTTGATGGCTACACCTTC

j_call: TRBJ2-2
clone_size: -
d_call: TRBD1
cdr3_length: 18
v_call: TRBV27
cdr3_aa: CASSPIMGQGFRTGELFF
cdr3_nt: TGTGCCAGCAGTCCCATTATGGGACAGGGATTTCGGACCGGGGAGCTGTTTTTT

j_call: TRBJ2-7
clone_size: -
d_call: TRBD1
cdr3_length: 15
v_call: TRBV5-1
cdr3_aa: CASSLLGQGVNEQYF
cdr3_nt: TGCGCCAGCAGCTTGTTGGGACAGGGTGTCAACGAGCAGTACTTC

j_call: TRBJ2-3
clone_size: once
d_call: -
cdr3_length: 14
v_call: TRBV11-3
cdr3_aa: CASSLNQGADTQYF
cdr3_nt: TGTGCCAGCAGCTTAAACCAGGGCGCCGATACGCAGTATTTT

j_call: TRBJ1-1
clone_size: -
d_call: TRBD1
cdr3_length: 18
v_call: TRBV18
cdr3_aa: CASSPRGLTGALNTEAFF
cdr3_nt: TGTGCCAGCTCACCACGGGGTCTCACAGGGGCTCTGAACACTGAAGCTTTCTTT

j_call: TRBJ1-1
clone_size: -
d_call: -
cdr3_length: 13
v_call: TRBV29-1
cdr3_aa: CSVRGAQNTEAFF
cdr3_nt: TGCAGCGTCCGCGGGGCCCAGAACACTGAAGCTTTCTTT

j_call: TRBJ1-1
clone_size: few
d_call: TRBD1
cdr3_length: 14
v_call: TRBV28
cdr3_aa: CASSPGTAVSEAFF
cdr3_nt: TGTGCCAGCAGTCCCGGGACAGCCGTCTCTGAAGCTTTCTTT

j_call: TRBJ1-1
clone_size: -
d_call: -
cdr3_length: 14
v_call: TRBV5-4
cdr3_aa: CASSLASGEAEAFF
cdr3_nt: TGTGCCAGCAGCTTGGCTTCGGGGGAGGCTGAAGCTTTCTTT

j_call: TRBJ1-1
clone_size: -
d_call: -
cdr3_length: 15
v_call: TRBV6-5
cdr3_aa: CASSFTGLKNTEAFF
cdr3_nt: TGTGCCAGCAGTTTTACAGGTTTGAAGAACACTGAAGCTTTCTTT

j_call: TRBJ2-5
clone_size: once
d_call: TRBD2
cdr3_length: 13
v_call: TRBV15
cdr3_aa: CATGLAGGETQYF
cdr3_nt: TGTGCCACCGGATTAGCGGGGGGGGAGACCCAGTACTTC

j_call: TRBJ1-2
clone_size: -
d_call: -
cdr3_length: 13
v_call: TRBV12-3/TRBV12-4
cdr3_aa: CASSRREWHGYTF
cdr3_nt: TGTGCCAGCAGTAGGAGGGAGTGGCATGGCTACACCTTC

j_call: TRBJ1-1
clone_size: -
d_call: TRBD1
cdr3_length: 12
v_call: TRBV30
cdr3_aa: CAGQGGGNKAFF
cdr3_nt: TGTGCCGGGCAGGGGGGTGGGAATAAGGCTTTCTTT

j_call: TRBJ1-2
clone_size: -
d_call: -
cdr3_length: 13
v_call: TRBV12-3/TRBV12-4
cdr3_aa: CASSQGPNYGYTF
cdr3_nt: TGTGCCAGCAGTCAGGGGCCCAACTATGGCTACACCTTC

j_call: TRBJ1-2
clone_size: -
d_call: TRBD1
cdr3_length: 15
v_call: TRBV3-1/TRBV3-2
cdr3_aa: CASSQDTGTGYGYTF
cdr3_nt: TGTGCCAGCAGCCAAGATACCGGGACAGGGTATGGCTACACCTTC

j_call: TRBJ1-5
clone_size: -
d_call: TRBD1
cdr3_length: 15
v_call: TRBV23-1
cdr3_aa: CASSQRHFHRGPQHF
cdr3_nt: TGCGCCAGCAGTCAAAGGCACTTCCACAGGGGGCCCCAGCATTTT

j_call: TRBJ2-5
clone_size: -
d_call: -
cdr3_length: 12
v_call: TRBV5-8
cdr3_aa: CASSFPPGTQYF
cdr3_nt: TGTGCCAGCAGCTTTCCCCCGGGGACCCAGTACTTC

j_call: TRBJ2-2
clone_size: -
d_call: -
cdr3_length: 16
v_call: TRBV7-2
cdr3_aa: CASSYTGTSDTGELFF
cdr3_nt: TGTGCCAGCAGCTATACAGGGACCTCGGACACCGGGGAGCTGTTTTTT

j_call: TRBJ1-2
clone_size: -
d_call: -
cdr3_length: 13
v_call: TRBV4-2
cdr3_aa: CASSQEVGYGYTF
cdr3_nt: TGTGCCAGCAGCCAGGAGGTAGGCTATGGCTACACCTTC

j_call: TRBJ2-5
clone_size: -
d_call: TRBD1
cdr3_length: 13
v_call: TRBV2
cdr3_aa: CASSEVRGETQYF
cdr3_nt: TGTGCCAGCAGTGAAGTCAGGGGGGAGACCCAGTACTTC

j_call: TRBJ2-7
clone_size: -
d_call: TRBD1
cdr3_length: 16
v_call: TRBV7-2
cdr3_aa: CASSLPGQGRSYEQYF
cdr3_nt: TGTGCCAGCAGCTTACCGGGACAGGGTCGGTCCTACGAGCAGTACTTC

j_call: TRBJ1-4
clone_size: -
d_call: -
cdr3_length: 16
v_call: TRBV3-1/TRBV3-2
cdr3_aa: CASSQGLTVTNEKLFF
cdr3_nt: TGTGCCAGCAGCCAAGGATTGACAGTGACTAATGAAAAACTGTTTTTT

j_call: TRBJ1-2
clone_size: -
d_call: TRBD1
cdr3_length: 14
v_call: TRBV9
cdr3_aa: CASSAMGQGGGYTF
cdr3_nt: TGTGCCAGCAGCGCCATGGGACAGGGTGGTGGCTACACCTTC

j_call: TRBJ1-1
clone_size: -
d_call: -
cdr3_length: 15
v_call: TRBV14
cdr3_aa: CASSHTGTRNTEAFF
cdr3_nt: TGTGCCAGCAGCCATACCGGGACACGGAACACTGAAGCTTTCTTT

j_call: TRBJ2-1
clone_size: once
d_call: -
cdr3_length: 14
v_call: TRBV5-1
cdr3_aa: CASSLEQTYNEQFF
cdr3_nt: TGCGCCAGCAGCTTGGAACAGACCTACAATGAGCAGTTCTTC

j_call: TRBJ1-1
clone_size: few
d_call: TRBD1
cdr3_length: 15
v_call: TRBV3-1/TRBV3-2
cdr3_aa: CASSQGTGVGTEAFF
cdr3_nt: TGTGCCAGCAGCCAAGGGACAGGAGTGGGCACTGAAGCTTTCTTT

j_call: TRBJ1-1
clone_size: -
d_call: TRBD1
cdr3_length: 15
v_call: TRBV4-3
cdr3_aa: CASSQGDRLGAEAFF
cdr3_nt: TGCGCCAGCAGCCAAGGGGACAGGCTCGGGGCTGAAGCTTTCTTT

j_call: TRBJ2-2
clone_size: -
d_call: -
cdr3_length: 14
v_call: TRBV6-5
cdr3_aa: CASRPHGGTGELFF
cdr3_nt: TGTGCCAGCAGGCCACACGGGGGAACCGGGGAGCTGTTTTTT

j_call: TRBJ2-2
clone_size: -
d_call: -
cdr3_length: 14
v_call: TRBV6-5
cdr3_aa: CASRREMVAGELFF
cdr3_nt: TGTGCCAGCAGGAGGGAAATGGTGGCCGGGGAGCTGTTTTTT

j_call: TRBJ2-1
clone_size: -
d_call: -
cdr3_length: 13
v_call: TRBV5-1
cdr3_aa: CASSWGQNNEQFF
cdr3_nt: TGCGCCAGCAGCTGGGGACAAAACAATGAGCAGTTCTTC

j_call: TRBJ1-6
clone_size: -
d_call: -
cdr3_length: 14
v_call: TRBV11-2
cdr3_aa: CASSSRDPNSPLHF
cdr3_nt: TGTGCCAGCAGCTCACGGGATCCTAATTCACCCCTCCACTTT

j_call: TRBJ2-5
clone_size: -
d_call: TRBD2
cdr3_length: 16
v_call: TRBV2
cdr3_aa: CASSMRTSGGQGTQYF
cdr3_nt: TGTGCCAGCAGCATGAGGACTAGCGGGGGCCAGGGGACCCAGTACTTC

j_call: TRBJ1-2
clone_size: -
d_call: -
cdr3_length: 16
v_call: TRBV7-2
cdr3_aa: CASSSSSTGTMGGYTF
cdr3_nt: TGTGCCAGCAGCTCCTCGTCTACAGGGACTATGGGTGGCTACACCTTC

j_call: TRBJ2-1
clone_size: -
d_call: TRBD2
cdr3_length: 17
v_call: TRBV4-2
cdr3_aa: CASSQDTSGGGYNEQFF
cdr3_nt: TGTGCCAGCAGCCAAGATACTAGCGGGGGGGGTTACAATGAGCAGTTCTTC

j_call: TRBJ2-4
clone_size: -
d_call: -
cdr3_length: 15
v_call: TRBV18
cdr3_aa: CASSPPGGAKNIQYF
cdr3_nt: TGTGCCAGCTCACCACCGGGGGGAGCCAAAAACATTCAGTACTTC

j_call: TRBJ2-7
clone_size: -
d_call: -
cdr3_length: 12
v_call: TRBV7-2
cdr3_aa: CASSLRVGEQYF
cdr3_nt: TGTGCCAGCAGCCTCCGCGTCGGCGAGCAGTACTTC

j_call: TRBJ2-5
clone_size: -
d_call: TRBD2
cdr3_length: 13
v_call: TRBV2
cdr3_aa: CASRRREGETQYF
cdr3_nt: TGTGCCAGCAGGCGGAGGGAGGGGGAGACCCAGTACTTC

j_call: TRBJ2-1
clone_size: once
d_call: TRBD2
cdr3_length: 17
v_call: TRBV11-3
cdr3_aa: CASSPKTTLAGRREQFF
cdr3_nt: TGTGCCAGCAGCCCTAAGACGACACTAGCGGGAAGGCGTGAGCAGTTCTTC

j_call: TRBJ2-1
clone_size: -
d_call: -
cdr3_length: 17
v_call: TRBV5-1
cdr3_aa: CASSSGLGTQWIDEQFF
cdr3_nt: TGCGCCAGCAGCTCGGGGTTGGGGACTCAGTGGATCGATGAGCAGTTCTTC

j_call: TRBJ1-1
clone_size: -
d_call: -
cdr3_length: 15
v_call: TRBV15
cdr3_aa: CATSRVLWAHTEAFF
cdr3_nt: TGTGCCACCAGCAGAGTCTTATGGGCTCACACTGAAGCTTTCTTT

j_call: TRBJ2-3
clone_size: -
d_call: -
cdr3_length: 15
v_call: TRBV4-1
cdr3_aa: CASSQGPQGTDTQYF
cdr3_nt: TGCGCCAGCAGCCAAGGGCCCCAGGGTACGGATACGCAGTATTTT

j_call: TRBJ1-6
clone_size: -
d_call: -
cdr3_length: 15
v_call: TRBV15
cdr3_aa: CATSRETLVGSPLHF
cdr3_nt: TGTGCCACCAGCAGAGAGACTCTCGTAGGTTCACCCCTCCACTTT

j_call: TRBJ2-1
clone_size: -
d_call: TRBD2
cdr3_length: 16
v_call: TRBV9
cdr3_aa: CASSPAGGHPGDEQFF
cdr3_nt: TGTGCCAGCAGCCCAGCGGGGGGCCACCCGGGGGATGAGCAGTTCTTC

j_call: TRBJ2-7
clone_size: -
d_call: -
cdr3_length: 11
v_call: TRBV5-6
cdr3_aa: CASSRVYEQYF
cdr3_nt: TGTGCCAGCAGCCGCGTATACGAGCAGTACTTC

j_call: TRBJ2-1
clone_size: -
d_call: TRBD1
cdr3_length: 15
v_call: TRBV7-2
cdr3_aa: CASSMGQGNYNEQFF
cdr3_nt: TGTGCCAGCAGCATGGGACAGGGGAACTACAATGAGCAGTTCTTC

j_call: TRBJ2-7
clone_size: -
d_call: TRBD1
cdr3_length: 13
v_call: TRBV27
cdr3_aa: CASGTGEVYEQYF
cdr3_nt: TGTGCCAGCGGGACAGGGGAGGTTTACGAGCAGTACTTC

j_call: TRBJ1-2
clone_size: -
d_call: TRBD1
cdr3_length: 16
v_call: TRBV6-5
cdr3_aa: CASSYSHRGPGYGYTF
cdr3_nt: TGTGCCAGCAGTTACTCGCACAGGGGGCCTGGCTATGGCTACACCTTC